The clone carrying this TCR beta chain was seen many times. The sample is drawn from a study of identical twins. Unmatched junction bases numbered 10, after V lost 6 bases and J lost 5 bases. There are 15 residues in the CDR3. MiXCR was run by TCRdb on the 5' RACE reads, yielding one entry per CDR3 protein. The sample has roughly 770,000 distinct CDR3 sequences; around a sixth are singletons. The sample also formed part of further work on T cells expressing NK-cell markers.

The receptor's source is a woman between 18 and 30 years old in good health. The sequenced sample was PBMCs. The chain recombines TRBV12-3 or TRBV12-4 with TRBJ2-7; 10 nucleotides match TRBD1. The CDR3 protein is CASSWAGTGANEQYF. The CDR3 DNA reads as TGTGCCAGCAGCTGGGCCGGGACAGGGGCCAACGAGCAGTACTTC.